This TCR beta chain was sequenced for a study of T cell changes during pregnancy in multiple sclerosis. Trimming pared 3 bases from V and 4 bases from J, leaving 7 bases between. This CDR3 comprises 12 residues. Germline CDR1 and CDR2: MDHEN and SYDVKM. The table came from immunoSEQ multiplex PCR; TCRdb's copy has only in-frame clones and leaves some out. The sample lists under 30,000 clones; 80% to 90% were seen once. The gene calls are TRBV28 and TRBJ2-7; D perhaps matches TRBD2 (6 bases). The specimen was CD8+ T cells from peripheral blood mononuclear cells, collected in the second trimester of pregnancy. The receptor's source is a female donor with multiple sclerosis, enrolled in a pregnancy study. The DNA of the CDR3 is TGTGCCAGCAGTTTGACTAGTTACGAGCAGTACTTC. Translated: CASSLTSYEQYF.